This T cell receptor beta chain was sequenced for a study of blood T cell repertoires in COVID-19. Overall study: Acute and convalescent COVID-19 samples came from the United States, Italy and Spain. The analysed material was cDNA or gDNA that came from T cells, B-cell-depleted T cells, or PBMCs.

Per the authors' pipeline: Amplified reference gene primers provided the basis for estimating nucleated cell counts. TCRdb's table, derived via immunoSEQ multiplex PCR, lists solely in-frame clones and lacks some. V, J and clone size are taken as reported in that table, and D and trimming were inferred from the DNA itself. In the table there are under 300,000 clones, approximately 85% of which are singletons. Trimming removed 6 bases from V and 0 bases from J, with 12 bases in between. The CDR3 runs 16 residues. The germline V gene encodes CDR1 LNHDA and CDR2 SQIVND (reference sequence). The clonotype originates from a woman between 65 and 79 years old with acute or convalescent COVID-19. This chain connects TRBV19 to TRBJ1-6; D unresolved. The source material was peripheral blood. The CDR3 DNA follows: TGTGCCAGTAGCACTGCTGTGAGCTCCTATAATTCACCCCTCCACTTT. This gives the protein CASSTAVSSYNSPLHF.